Below are 32 T cell receptor beta chains sequenced from a single sample in a study of T cell responses to AZD1222 COVID-19 vaccine. Assay: immunoSEQ multiplex PCR; the TCRdb copy retains only in-frame clones and omits some. The repertoire holds roughly 140,000 clones, with around nine tenths as singletons. The source was peripheral blood, collected on day 0 of AZD1222 vaccination. The receptors stem from an adult in good health.

This clone was recorded once. V usage is TRBV28 and J usage is TRBJ1-2; TRBD1 agrees at 8 bases. The length of the CDR3 is 15 residues. Looked up from germline, CDR1 is MDHEN and CDR2 is SYDVKM. After removal of 8 bases from V and 4 bases from J, the junction contained 12 bases not matched to a gene. The CDR3 bases are TGTGCCAGCGGACCCTCGGACAGGGACCTCTATGGCTACACCTTC. Translation: CASGPSDRDLYGYTF.

The chain uses TRBV6-5 and TRBJ1-3; 8 nucleotides align to TRBD1. CDR1 is MNHEY, CDR2 SVGAGI, per germline. J gave up 4 bases and V 4 bases, and 9 bases lay outside the gene matches. The CDR3 totals 16 residues. In DNA form, the CDR3 reads TGTGCCAGCAGTTTTCCCCCGGACAGGGCCGGAAACACCATATATTTT. Residues: CASSFPPDRAGNTIYF.

The chain combines TRBV7-2 with TRBJ2-5, with D maybe TRBD2 (7 bases). Germline assignment: CDR1 SGHTA and CDR2 FQGNSA. V lost 3 bases and J 3 bases, leaving 11 bases between the germline ends. The CDR3 spans 14 residues. In DNA form, the CDR3 reads TGTGCCAGCAGCTTGGGGGCGGGAGAAGAGACCCAGTACTTC. Translating gives CASSLGAGEETQYF.

The V and J genes are TRBV19 and TRBJ1-1; D possibly corresponds to TRBD1 (6 bases). The CDR3 contains 16 residues. From germline, CDR1 is LNHDA and CDR2 SQIVND (reference sequence). The germline V and J ends were trimmed by 5 bases and 0 bases, with 16 bases remaining between them. DNA of the CDR3: TGTGCCAGTAGTCCGGAGCAGGGGAGGATGAACACTGAAGCTTTCTTT. Amino acids: CASSPEQGRMNTEAFF. Using reference TRBV19 and TRBJ1-1 for the parts outside the CDR3, the full variable domain is DGGITQSPKYLFRKEGQNVTLSCEQNLNHDAMYWYRQDPGQGLRLIYYSQIVNDFQKGDIAEGYSVSREKKESFPLTVTSAQKNPTAFYLCASSPEQGRMNTEAFFGQGTRLTVV.

This clone was seen a handful of times. V usage is TRBV19 and J usage is TRBJ2-7; TRBD1 aligns across 10 bases. With V trimmed by 4 bases and J by 3 bases, 3 bases remained unmatched. The germline CDR1 and CDR2 sequences are LNHDA and SQIVND (reference sequence). The CDR3 length is 14 residues. The CDR3 DNA is TGTGCCAGTAGTACCGGGACAGGGGACTACGAGCAGTACTTC. Its translation: CASSTGTGDYEQYF.

In its sample, this clone was seen once. The V call is TRBV6-2 or TRBV6-3, the J call TRBJ1-5; no definite D call. Germline CDR1 reads MNHEY; CDR2 reads SVGEGT. The CDR3 loop spans 15 amino acids. Trimming pared 2 bases from V and 5 bases from J, leaving 13 bases between. DNA of the CDR3: TGTGCCAGCAGTTACGGTCAGGAGGGCTATCAGCCCCAGCATTTT. It encodes CASSYGQEGYQPQHF.

The CDR3 bases are TGTGCCAGTAGTACCATACAGGGATCGAGCGGGGAGCTGTTTTTT. Its translation is CASSTIQGSSGELFF. The chain employs TRBV19 and TRBJ2-2; tentative D call: TRBD1 (6 bases). The V gene lost 4 bases and the J gene lost 7 bases, with 16 bases spanning the gap. Per the germline V gene, CDR1 is LNHDA and CDR2 is SQIVND (reference sequence). This CDR3 is 15 amino acids long.

DNA for the CDR3: TGTGCCAGCAGCCAAGAGTCGATGCAGGGGTCTCTCTGGGAGCAGTACTTC. It encodes CASSQESMQGSLWEQYF. The chain links TRBV3-1 (or the pseudogene TRBV3-2) to TRBJ2-7, with D perhaps matching TRBD1 (6 bases). Germline CDR1 reads LGHDT; CDR2 reads YNNKEL (reference sequence). V shed 0 bases and J shed 7 bases, with 22 bases lying between them. This CDR3 spans 17 amino acids.

The chain couples TRBV6-2 or TRBV6-3 to TRBJ2-7; perhaps TRBD2 as D (5 bases). V dropped 5 bases and J dropped 2 bases, with 13 bases sitting between them. The V gene's germline CDR1 is MNHEY and CDR2 SVGEGT. CDR3 length: 14 residues. The CDR3 nucleotides are TGTGCCAGCAGTCCGAAGACGGGAACCTACGAGCAGTACTTC. This translates into CASSPKTGTYEQYF.

This sequence joins TRBV5-6 and TRBJ2-1; D gene unclear. The CDR3 runs to 12 residues. Per germline, CDR1 SGHDT and CDR2 YYEEEE. The V end lost 1 base, the J end lost 7 bases, and 6 bases lay between the germline ends. Here the CDR3 DNA reads TGTGCCAGCAGCTTGACCATGAATGAGCAGTTCTTC. Protein sequence: CASSLTMNEQFF.

This clone was found once. The chain recombines TRBV4-1 with TRBJ2-6; 7 bases are shared with TRBD1. V lost 2 bases to trimming and J lost 0 bases; unmatched junction nucleotides: 7. Per the germline V gene, CDR1 is MGHRA and CDR2 is YSYEKL. There are 18 residues in the CDR3. CDR3: CASSQRRDSSSGANVLTF. The CDR3 DNA follows: TGCGCCAGCAGCCAACGCCGGGACAGCAGCTCTGGGGCCAACGTCCTGACTTTC.

This sequence joins TRBV6-5 and TRBJ1-2; TRBD1 agrees at 9 bases. Trimming at V came to 4 bases and at J to 7 bases, leaving 10 bases not matched to a gene. CDR1 and CDR2 from the germline V gene are MNHEY and SVGAGI. CDR3 length: 15 amino acids. The CDR3 DNA sequence: TGTGCCAGCAGTTTTATTACAGGGGGCGCCGCTGGCTACACCTTC. Translated: CASSFITGGAAGYTF.

The rearrangement uses TRBV9 and TRBJ2-2; tentatively, D is TRBD2 (6 bases). The V gene lost 3 bases and the J gene lost 0 bases, with 12 bases spanning the gap. CDR3 size: 16 residues. Germline V lookup: CDR1 SGDLS, CDR2 YYNGEE. CDR3 loop: CASSAPGGANTGELFF. The CDR3 region has the DNA TGTGCCAGCAGCGCCCCTGGCGGGGCGAACACCGGGGAGCTGTTTTTT.

This chain links TRBV29-1 with TRBJ1-2, with 9 bases identical to TRBD1. CDR3 length: 12 residues. Germline assignment: CDR1 SQVTM and CDR2 ANQGSEA. The V gene end was trimmed by 8 bases and the J gene end by 7 bases; junction bases not matched to a gene: 8. The DNA of the CDR3 is TGCAGCTCATACAGGGGGCTCAGTGGCTACACCTTC. It codes for CSSYRGLSGYTF.

By sample fraction, this clone is medium-sized. This rearrangement joins TRBV11-2 to TRBJ2-1; D possibly corresponds to TRBD2 (6 bases). In germline, CDR1 is SGHAT, CDR2 FQNNGV. Between the trimmed V and J ends, which lost 4 bases and 3 bases, there was a span of 13 bases. The CDR3 is made up of 15 amino acids. The CDR3 DNA is TGTGCCAGCAGCTCGCCGGGACTCTTCTACAATGAGCAGTTCTTC. Protein sequence: CASSSPGLFYNEQFF.

The V gene is TRBV5-1, the J gene TRBJ2-7; 7 bases are a match to TRBD2. The germline gives CDR1 SGHRS, CDR2 YFSETQ. There are 14 residues in the CDR3. V gave up 4 bases and J gave up 0 bases; unmatched junction bases: 4. For the CDR3, the DNA is TGCGCCAGCAGCCAATCGGGAGGCTCCTACGAGCAGTACTTC. Encoded protein: CASSQSGGSYEQYF.

The chain joins TRBV5-1 to TRBJ1-1; 8 nucleotides match TRBD1. The V gene end was trimmed by 0 bases and the J gene end by 3 bases; junction bases not matched to a gene: 4. Germline V lookup: CDR1 SGHRS, CDR2 YFSETQ. This CDR3 is built from 15 residues. The CDR3 loop is CASSLVSGGYTEAFF. The CDR3 DNA reads as TGCGCCAGCAGCTTGGTTTCAGGGGGCTACACTGAAGCTTTCTTT.

The J gene is TRBJ2-2, the V gene TRBV11-2, with TRBD2 as a possible D gene (6 bases). Germline CDR1 is SGHAT and CDR2 is FQNNGV. The CDR3 is made up of 17 amino acids. Between the trimmed V and J ends, which lost 2 bases and 4 bases, there was a span of 17 bases. CDR3 in amino acids: CASSLTLAGSSTGELFF. Here the CDR3 DNA reads TGTGCCAGCAGCTTAACCCTCGCGGGATCTAGCACCGGGGAGCTGTTTTTT.

The chain couples TRBV24-1 to TRBJ2-1; D perhaps matches TRBD2 (5 bases). Per germline, CDR1 KGHDR and CDR2 SFDVKD. The CDR3 contains 16 residues. V shed 3 bases and J shed 1 base, with 12 bases lying between them. For the CDR3, the DNA is TGTGCCACCAGTGATCCCCTAACTAGGTCCTACAATGAGCAGTTCTTC. Translation gives CATSDPLTRSYNEQFF.

The chain employs TRBV19 and TRBJ1-1, with 9 nucleotides matching TRBD1. The V gene's germline CDR1 is LNHDA and CDR2 SQIVND (reference sequence). Losses at the gene ends were 5 bases for V and 1 base for J; bases not matched to a gene: 2. This CDR3 has 14 amino acids. CDR3 in amino acids: CASSSGQGNTEAFF. In DNA form, the CDR3 reads TGTGCCAGTAGTTCGGGACAGGGGAACACTGAAGCTTTCTTT.

V and J are TRBV11-2 and TRBJ2-1, with 7 bases lining up with TRBD2. Germline V lookup: CDR1 SGHAT, CDR2 FQNNGV. The junction had 10 bases not matched to a gene; V was cut back by 4 bases and J by 4 bases. The CDR3 has 16 amino acids. The CDR3 DNA reads TGTGCCAGCAGCTCCGATCTTGGCGGGAGTTACAATGAGCAGTTCTTC. The encoded protein is CASSSDLGGSYNEQFF.

Remarks on this clone: At one boundary the junction diverges from the germline segment, which might be a read error. J is TRBJ1-2 and V is TRBV7-9, with 7 bases matching TRBD1. This CDR3 comprises 12 residues. Germline V gene lookup returns CDR1 SEHNR and CDR2 FQNEAQ (reference sequence). The CDR3 DNA reads TGTGCCAGCAGCTCCCTACCGGGACAGAGCTTCTTC. Its translation: CASSSLPGQSFF.

The chain carries TRBV27 and TRBJ2-5; 11 nucleotides match TRBD1. Germline V gene lookup returns CDR1 MNHEY and CDR2 SMNVEV (reference sequence). This CDR3 has 15 amino acids. V shed 7 bases, J shed 4 bases, and the junction held 8 bases outside the gene matches. CDR3 coding DNA: TGTGCCAGCAAACCGGACAGGGGGCTAGGAGAGACCCAGTACTTC. Amino acid sequence: CASKPDRGLGETQYF.

The V call is TRBV6-5, the J call TRBJ2-3; 7 bases match TRBD2. CDR3 length: 14 residues. Germline values: CDR1 MNHEY, CDR2 SVGAGI. The ends lost 6 bases at V and 2 bases at J; junction bases unmatched: 5. This CDR3 is CASRILANTDTQYF. The CDR3 DNA follows: TGTGCCAGCAGGATACTAGCGAACACAGATACGCAGTATTTT.

The genes are TRBV4-3 and TRBJ2-3; 11 bases fit TRBD2. Unmatched junction bases numbered 18, after V lost 0 bases and J lost 7 bases. CDR3 length: 20 amino acids. Germline values: CDR1 LGHNA, CDR2 YSLEER. Written as DNA, the CDR3 is TGCGCCAGCAGCCAAGATGTCCCCCAAGTCCCACTAGCGGGAGCAAATACGCAGTATTTT. The encoded protein is CASSQDVPQVPLAGANTQYF.

The chain links TRBV9 to TRBJ1-2; 7 nucleotides match TRBD1. CDR1 and CDR2 from the germline V gene are SGDLS and YYNGEE. The trim removed 0 bases at V and 7 bases at J, leaving 9 bases unmatched. CDR3 length: 15 amino acids. The CDR3 DNA sequence: TGTGCCAGCAGCGTAGGTATGGAAACAGGGGTTGGCTACACCTTC. This gives the protein CASSVGMETGVGYTF.

This chain links TRBV7-6 with TRBJ2-1; 8 nucleotides agree with TRBD2. Losses at the gene ends were 5 bases for V and 0 bases for J; bases not matched to a gene: 6. Germline V gene lookup returns CDR1 SGHVS and CDR2 FNYEAQ. This CDR3 is built from 16 residues. CDR3 loop: CASSARSGGSYNEQFF. CDR3 DNA: TGTGCCAGCAGCGCACGCAGCGGGGGCTCCTACAATGAGCAGTTCTTC.

This chain links TRBV5-1 with TRBJ1-2, with D unclear. Trimming stripped 4 bases from V and 7 bases from J, with 17 bases between. The CDR3 is 14 residues long. The germline V gene has CDR1 SGHRS and CDR2 YFSETQ. CDR3 protein: CASSLSTDPGGYTF. The CDR3 DNA sequence: TGCGCCAGCAGCCTATCGACGGATCCTGGTGGCTACACCTTC.

J is TRBJ2-7 and V is TRBV19; 12 bases are shared with TRBD2. The CDR3 is 15 amino acids. Germline V gene sequence: CDR1 LNHDA, CDR2 SQIVND (reference sequence). V lost 4 bases and J lost 6; bases outside the gene matches: 7. The CDR3 protein is CASSTLAGGFGEQYF. DNA of the CDR3: TGTGCCAGTAGTACCCTAGCGGGAGGGTTCGGCGAGCAGTACTTC.

The CDR3 loop reads CASSHPGRDNSYEQYF. CDR3 DNA sequence: TGCGCCAGCAGCCACCCCGGGAGGGACAACAGCTACGAGCAGTACTTC. The rearrangement uses TRBV4-1 and TRBJ2-7, with 8 bases aligning to TRBD2. The trim removed 3 bases at V and 3 bases at J, leaving 10 bases unmatched. CDR1 is MGHRA and CDR2 is YSYEKL in the germline V gene. This CDR3 is built from 16 residues.

This chain links TRBV9 with TRBJ1-6; D gene ambiguous. Per the germline V gene, CDR1 is SGDLS and CDR2 is YYNGEE. The length of the CDR3 is 14 residues. Trimming removed 4 bases at V and 3 bases at J, with 8 bases between. The CDR3 coding sequence is TGTGCCAGCAGCTTCCGGGACTATAATTCACCCCTCCACTTT. It is translated as CASSFRDYNSPLHF. Full variable domain (missing parts from reference TRBV9 and TRBJ1-6): DSGVTQTPKHLITATGQRVTLRCSPRSGDLSVYWYQQSLDQGLQFLIQYYNGEERAKGNILERFSAQQFPDLHSELNLSSLELGDSALYFCASSFRDYNSPLHFGNGTRLTVT.

This clone was detected a few times. This chain joins TRBV29-1 and TRBJ2-7; 9 bases match TRBD2. CDR3 length equals 13 residues. Germline assignment: CDR1 SQVTM and CDR2 ANQGSEA. Trimming cost V 2 bases and J 4 bases; bases outside gene matches: 3. The CDR3 coding sequence is TGCAGCGTTGAATTTAGCGGGAGTTACGAGCAGTACTTC. It codes for CSVEFSGSYEQYF.